The 24 T cell receptor beta chains below all came from one sample that was sequenced in a study of T cell repertoires in ileal Crohn's disease. Libraries were prepared by immunoSEQ multiplex PCR; TCRdb keeps only in-frame clonotypes and omits some of them. Of 14,000 or so clones listed, about 73% are singletons. Sequencing used ileal tissue. The receptor source for this set is an adult with Crohn's disease.

This clone was observed a handful of times. CDR3 DNA sequence: TGTGCCAGCAGTGAATATGGGGGGCCGTACGAGCAGTACTTC. Its translation is CASSEYGGPYEQYF. The V call is TRBV6-5, the J call TRBJ2-7; D could derive from TRBD1 or TRBD2 (6 bases each). With 5 bases removed from V and 4 bases from J, the gap between germline ends came to 15 bases. Per the germline V gene, CDR1 is MNHEY and CDR2 is SVGAGI. The CDR3 has 14 amino acids.

This clone was observed a handful of times. This rearrangement joins TRBV10-2 to TRBJ1-2; no clear D. The V gene lost 7 bases and the J gene lost 5 bases, with 14 bases spanning the gap. Germline CDR1 is WSHSY and CDR2 is SAAADI. This CDR3 region has 13 residues. The DNA for the CDR3 is TGCGCCAGCAAGCCCACTATAATGTATGGCTACACCTTC. The encoded protein is CASKPTIMYGYTF.

This chain joins TRBV5-8 and TRBJ1-2, with 7 nucleotides matching TRBD1. The CDR3 loop spans 13 amino acids. V lost 4 bases to trimming and J lost 6 bases; unmatched junction nucleotides: 6. Germline values: CDR1 SGHTS, CDR2 YDEGEE. The CDR3 protein is CASSVTGVHGYTF. CDR3 bases: TGTGCCAGCAGCGTTACAGGGGTTCATGGCTACACCTTC.

This clone was counted only a few times. The chain has TRBV6-1 and TRBJ2-7; 7 nucleotides match TRBD1. Trimming removed 5 bases from V and 6 bases from J; junction bases left unmatched: 7. This CDR3 contains 13 residues. CDR1 MNHNS and CDR2 SASEGT come from the germline V gene. CDR3 coding DNA: TGTGCCAGCAGTTTGACAGGGACATCCGAGCAGTACTTC. As protein: CASSLTGTSEQYF.

The chain has TRBV11-2 and TRBJ2-1, with no clear D. V lost 1 base and J lost 4, with 17 bases in between. Per the germline V gene, CDR1 is SGHAT and CDR2 is FQNNGV. The CDR3 is made up of 17 amino acids. The CDR3, as DNA: TGTGCCAGCAGCTTAGGAGGCGGCGCCGCCGTATACAATGAGCAGTTCTTC. It is translated as CASSLGGGAAVYNEQFF.

This clone was seen only a few times. This rearrangement joins TRBV5-1 to TRBJ2-1; 9 bases are a match to TRBD1. The CDR3 sequence is 16 residues long. Trimming removed 4 bases from V and 4 bases from J; junction bases left unmatched: 9. CDR1 is SGHRS and CDR2 is YFSETQ in the germline V gene. The chain's CDR3 is CASSARTGEVYNEQFF. The CDR3 DNA reads TGCGCCAGCAGCGCCCGGACAGGGGAGGTATACAATGAGCAGTTCTTC.

The chain uses TRBV6-1 and TRBJ1-4; D is perhaps TRBD1 (6 bases). V was shortened by 6 bases and J by 5 bases, with 13 bases between the two germline ends. Germline CDR1 MNHNS, CDR2 SASEGT. The CDR3 is 14 residues long. CDR3 loop: CASRTGQLNEKLFF. As DNA, the CDR3 is TGTGCCAGCAGGACGGGACAACTAAATGAAAAACTGTTTTTT.

The chain carries TRBV6-1 and TRBJ1-3; D uncertain. The length of the CDR3 is 15 residues. Trimming stripped 3 bases from V and 0 bases from J, with 9 bases between. CDR1 and CDR2 (germline): MNHNS, SASEGT. The CDR3 reads CASSDLWISGNTIYF. The CDR3 DNA reads as TGTGCCAGCAGTGATCTCTGGATCTCTGGAAACACCATATATTTT.

This clone is labeled medium-sized (0.01 to 0.1%). The chain is built from TRBV2 and TRBJ2-5; a weak D match, TRBD1 (6 bases). The CDR3 has 13 residues. Trimming left V 5 bases short and J 5 bases short, with 12 bases between. In germline, CDR1 is SNHLY, CDR2 FYNNEI. CDR3 in amino acids: CASSSQGSETQYF. CDR3 sequence (DNA): TGTGCCAGCAGTTCCCAGGGGAGCGAGACCCAGTACTTC. The complete variable domain, with remaining parts taken from reference TRBV2 and TRBJ2-5, reads EPEVTQTPSHQVTQMGQEVILRCVPISNHLYFYWYRQILGQKVEFLVSFYNNEISEKSEIFDDQFSVERPDGSNFTLKIRSTKLEDSAMYFCASSSQGSETQYFGPGTRLLVL.

This clone was picked up one time. The CDR3 region has the DNA TGTGCCAGCAGTGGGTCGGAAGGTTCTAGGAATTCACCCCTCCACTTT. Its protein is CASSGSEGSRNSPLHF. The chain links TRBV2 to TRBJ1-6; D ambiguous. V was shortened by 4 bases and J by 7 bases, with 17 bases between the two germline ends. This CDR3 is built from 16 residues. Germline V lookup: CDR1 SNHLY, CDR2 FYNNEI.

This clone was recorded a few times. V is TRBV10-3 and J is TRBJ1-4, with D possibly being TRBD1 (5 bases). V gave up 5 bases and J gave up 0 bases, with 10 bases separating them. The CDR3 is 15 residues long. CDR1 is ENHRY and CDR2 is SYGVKD in the germline V gene. The CDR3 is CAISPDSPTNEKLFF. CDR3 coding DNA: TGTGCCATCAGTCCTGACAGTCCAACTAATGAAAAACTGTTTTTT.

V usage is TRBV6-1 and J usage is TRBJ2-7; 8 nucleotides align to TRBD1. Unmatched junction bases numbered 3, after V lost 8 bases and J lost 3 bases. CDR1 and CDR2 from the germline V gene are MNHNS and SASEGT. This CDR3 is built from 12 residues. CDR3 DNA: TGTGCCAGCGGGACAGGCCACTACGAGCAGTACTTC. It translates to CASGTGHYEQYF.

This clone is labeled as medium-sized. The chain recombines TRBV20-1 with TRBJ2-3, with D unresolved. V was pared by 4 bases and J by 1 base, with 3 bases between. Germline loops: CDR1 DFQATT, CDR2 SNEGSKA (reference sequence). This CDR3 is built from 11 residues. The CDR3 DNA follows: TGCAGTGCTATCGGCACAGATACGCAGTATTTT. Translating gives CSAIGTDTQYF.

Remarks on this clone: A junction end diverges from the germline sequence, so it may reflect a read error. The J gene is TRBJ2-1, the V gene TRBV4-1; D might be TRBD1 or TRBD2, each matching 5 bases. CDR3 length: 15 residues. Per the germline V gene, CDR1 is MGHRA and CDR2 is YSYEKL. In DNA form, the CDR3 reads TGTGCCAGCAGCCAAGAGGGACGAGTCGTAGATGAGCAGTTCTTC. It encodes CASSQEGRVVDEQFF.

This clone occurred a few times. This sequence joins TRBV6-6 and TRBJ1-1; D possibly corresponds to TRBD1 (6 bases). From germline, CDR1 is MNHNY and CDR2 SVGAGI (reference sequence). Trimming left V 4 bases short and J 0 bases short, with 12 bases between. The CDR3 sequence is 15 residues long. In nucleotides, the CDR3 is TGTGCCAGCAGTTTGGACAGAAGCCTGAACACTGAAGCTTTCTTT. Translating gives CASSLDRSLNTEAFF.

The V gene is TRBV6-6, the J gene TRBJ1-6; D ambiguous. V was cut by 2 bases and J by 7 bases, with 12 bases left in between. Per the germline V gene, CDR1 is MNHNY and CDR2 is SVGAGI (reference sequence). The CDR3 extends over 15 amino acids. The DNA for the CDR3 is TGTGCCAGCAGTTACGAGGTATTACAGAATTCACCCCTCCACTTT. The encoded protein is CASSYEVLQNSPLHF.

By sample fraction, this clone is medium-sized (0.01 to 0.1%). The chain recombines TRBV27 with TRBJ1-3; D gene uncertain. CDR1 is MNHEY and CDR2 is SMNVEV in the germline V gene (reference sequence). The CDR3 covers 15 residues. V lost 5 bases, J lost 0 bases, and 11 bases lay in between. As DNA, the CDR3 is TGTGCCAGCAGTCGGACGGTCAGCTCTGGAAACACCATATATTTT. Translated: CASSRTVSSGNTIYF.

This sequence joins TRBV5-4 and TRBJ1-4, with a weak D call TRBD1 (5 bases). The CDR3 is 16 amino acids. V was trimmed by 0 bases and J by 4 bases, leaving 13 bases between them. Per the germline V gene, CDR1 is SGHNT and CDR2 is YYREEE (reference sequence). The CDR3 loop reads CASSLGGGIGNEKLFF. The CDR3 DNA sequence: TGTGCCAGCAGCTTGGGTGGGGGAATCGGTAATGAAAAACTGTTTTTT. Full variable domain (missing parts from reference TRBV5-4 and TRBJ1-4): ETGVTQSPTHLIKTRGQQVTLRCSSQSGHNTVSWYQQALGQGPQFIFQYYREEENGRGNFPPRFSGLQFPNYSSELNVNALELDDSALYLCASSLGGGIGNEKLFFGSGTQLSVL.

This clone was seen a handful of times. This sequence joins TRBV5-6 and TRBJ2-7, with D maybe TRBD2 (6 bases). V lost 4 bases, J lost 7 bases, and 18 bases lay in between. This CDR3 spans 14 amino acids. Germline V gene lookup returns CDR1 SGHDT and CDR2 YYEEEE. CDR3 protein: CASSDTGTAGEQYF. In nucleotides, the CDR3 is TGTGCCAGCAGCGATACGGGGACTGCGGGGGAGCAGTACTTC.

The chain employs TRBV4-2 and TRBJ1-3, with TRBD1 as a possible D gene (5 bases). V gave up 0 bases and J gave up 8 bases, with 14 bases separating them. Germline V gene lookup returns CDR1 LGHNA and CDR2 YNFKEQ. The CDR3 runs to 15 residues. In nucleotides, the CDR3 is TGTGCCAGCAGCCAAGAATTGGGAAGGGGTGACACCATATATTTT. This translates into CASSQELGRGDTIYF.

On this clone itself: The junction departs from the called germline gene at one end, perhaps through a read error. The gene calls are TRBV7-7 and TRBJ2-5; D is uncertain. The V gene's germline CDR1 is SSHAT and CDR2 FNYEAQ (reference sequence). This CDR3 is built from 14 residues. In nucleotides, the CDR3 is TGTGCTAGCAGCTTAGACGGGTACCAAGAGACCCAGTACTTC. This sequence encodes CASSLDGYQETQYF.

The sample holds one count of this clone. The V call is TRBV2, the J call TRBJ1-1; TRBD1 is a possible D gene (6 bases). This CDR3 comprises 14 residues. V was cut by 4 bases and J by 4 bases, with 13 bases left in between. Germline loops: CDR1 SNHLY, CDR2 FYNNEI. Written as DNA, the CDR3 is TGTGCCAGCAGTGTACAGGGATCGAGCACTGAAGCTTTCTTT. Its protein is CASSVQGSSTEAFF.

The CDR3 DNA follows: TGCGCCAGCAGTGTTGGGAAGAGGACTGAAGCTTTCTTT. Its protein product is CASSVGKRTEAFF. The V call is TRBV4-1, the J call TRBJ1-1; D unclear. CDR1 and CDR2 (germline): MGHRA, YSYEKL. Trimming left V 6 bases short and J 5 bases short, with 13 bases between. The CDR3 extends over 13 amino acids.

The CDR3 DNA follows: TGTGCCAGCAGCTTCGAGGGTTTTGGCTACACCTTC. Translated: CASSFEGFGYTF. The chain has TRBV7-2 and TRBJ1-2; D not resolved. CDR3 length: 12 amino acids. V lost 3 bases to trimming and J lost 7 bases, with 9 bases between them. Germline lookup yields CDR1 SGHTA and CDR2 FQGNSA.